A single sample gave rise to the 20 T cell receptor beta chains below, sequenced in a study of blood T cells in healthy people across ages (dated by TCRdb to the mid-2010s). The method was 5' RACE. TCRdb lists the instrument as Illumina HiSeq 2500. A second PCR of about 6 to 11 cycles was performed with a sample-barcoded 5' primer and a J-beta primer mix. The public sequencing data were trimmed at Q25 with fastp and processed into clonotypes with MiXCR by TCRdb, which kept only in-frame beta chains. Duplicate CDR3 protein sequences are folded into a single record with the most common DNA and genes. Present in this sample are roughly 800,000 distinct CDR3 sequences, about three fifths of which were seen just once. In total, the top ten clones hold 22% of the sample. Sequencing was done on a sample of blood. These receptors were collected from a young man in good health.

Here the CDR3 DNA reads TGTGCCAGCAGTTCCCCCGCTGCCGGGGCCAACGTCCTGACTTTC. Translation gives CASSSPAAGANVLTF. The V gene is TRBV28, the J gene TRBJ2-6; D is unclear. The V gene lost 4 bases and the J gene lost 4 bases, with 11 bases spanning the gap. Germline V CDR1 and CDR2: MDHEN, SYDVKM. The CDR3 extends over 15 amino acids.

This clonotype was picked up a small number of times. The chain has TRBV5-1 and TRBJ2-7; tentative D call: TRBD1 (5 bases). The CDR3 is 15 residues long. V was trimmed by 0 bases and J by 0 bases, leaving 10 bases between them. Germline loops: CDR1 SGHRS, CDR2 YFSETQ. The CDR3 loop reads CASSLGQSYSYEQYF. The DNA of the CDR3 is TGCGCCAGCAGCTTGGGACAGTCTTACTCCTACGAGCAGTACTTC.

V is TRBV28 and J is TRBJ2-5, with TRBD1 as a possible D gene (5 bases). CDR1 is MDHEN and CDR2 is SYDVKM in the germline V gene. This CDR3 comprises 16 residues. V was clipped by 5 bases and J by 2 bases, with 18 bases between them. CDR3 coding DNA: TGTGCCAGCAGTACCCGGGCGGAAGGGGCGCAAGAGACCCAGTACTTC. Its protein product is CASSTRAEGAQETQYF.

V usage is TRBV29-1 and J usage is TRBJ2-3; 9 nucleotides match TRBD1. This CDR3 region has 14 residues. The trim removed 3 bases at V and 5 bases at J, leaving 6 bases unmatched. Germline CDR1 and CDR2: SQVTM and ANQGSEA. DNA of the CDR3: TGCAGCGTTGAGGGACAGGGTGCAGGAGATACGCAGTATTTT. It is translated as CSVEGQGAGDTQYF.

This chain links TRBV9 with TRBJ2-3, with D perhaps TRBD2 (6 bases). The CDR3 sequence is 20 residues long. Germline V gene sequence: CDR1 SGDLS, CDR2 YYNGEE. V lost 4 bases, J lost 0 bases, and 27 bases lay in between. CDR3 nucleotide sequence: TGTGCCAGCAGCCGTCGGGGACTCCCACAGTTAGGTCGTAGCACAGATACGCAGTATTTT. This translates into CASSRRGLPQLGRSTDTQYF.

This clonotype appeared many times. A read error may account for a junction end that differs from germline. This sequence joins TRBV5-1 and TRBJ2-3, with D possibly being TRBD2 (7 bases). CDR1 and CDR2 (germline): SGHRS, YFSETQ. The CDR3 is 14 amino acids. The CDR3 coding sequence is TGTGCCAGCAGCTTGGGGGGGGCCACAGATACGCAGTATTTT. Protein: CASSLGGATDTQYF.

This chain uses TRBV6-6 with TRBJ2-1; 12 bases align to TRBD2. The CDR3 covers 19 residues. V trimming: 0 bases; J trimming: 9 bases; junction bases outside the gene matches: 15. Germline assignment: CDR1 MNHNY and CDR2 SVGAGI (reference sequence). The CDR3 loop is CASSYSAKGTSGRRPEQFF. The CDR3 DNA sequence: TGTGCCAGCAGTTACTCAGCAAAGGGGACTAGCGGGCGTCGTCCTGAGCAGTTCTTC.

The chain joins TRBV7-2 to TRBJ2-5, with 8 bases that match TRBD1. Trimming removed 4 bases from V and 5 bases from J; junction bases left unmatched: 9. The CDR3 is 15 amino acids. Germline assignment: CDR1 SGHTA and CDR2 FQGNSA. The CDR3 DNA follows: TGTGCCAGCAGCTCCGGACAGGGTTGGGGGGAGACCCAGTACTTC. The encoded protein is CASSSGQGWGETQYF.

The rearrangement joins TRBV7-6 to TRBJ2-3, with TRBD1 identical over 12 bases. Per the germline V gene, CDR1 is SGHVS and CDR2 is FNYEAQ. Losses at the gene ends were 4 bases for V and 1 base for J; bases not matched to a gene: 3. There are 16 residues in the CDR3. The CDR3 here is CASSSGTGGGTDTQYF. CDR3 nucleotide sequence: TGTGCCAGCAGCTCCGGGACAGGGGGCGGCACAGATACGCAGTATTTT.

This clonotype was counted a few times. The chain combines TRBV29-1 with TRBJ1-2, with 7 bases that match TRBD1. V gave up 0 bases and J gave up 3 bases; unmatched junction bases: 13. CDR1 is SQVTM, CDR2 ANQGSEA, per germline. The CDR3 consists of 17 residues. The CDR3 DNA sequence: TGCAGCGTTGAAGAAGTGGGCCGGCGGCAGGGGGACTATGGCTACACCTTC. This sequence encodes CSVEEVGRRQGDYGYTF.

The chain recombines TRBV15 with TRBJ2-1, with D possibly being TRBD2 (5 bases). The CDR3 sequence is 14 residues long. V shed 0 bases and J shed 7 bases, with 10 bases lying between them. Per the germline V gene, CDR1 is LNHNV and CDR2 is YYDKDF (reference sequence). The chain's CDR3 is CATSRDLTGNEQFF. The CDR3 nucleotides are TGTGCCACCAGCAGAGATCTAACGGGGAATGAGCAGTTCTTC.

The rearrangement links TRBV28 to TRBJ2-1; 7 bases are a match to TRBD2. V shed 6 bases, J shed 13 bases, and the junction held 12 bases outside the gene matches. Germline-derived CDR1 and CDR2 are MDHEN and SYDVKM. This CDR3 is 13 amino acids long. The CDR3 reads CASSINGGTKQFF. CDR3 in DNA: TGTGCCAGCAGCATAAACGGGGGGACTAAACAGTTCTTC.

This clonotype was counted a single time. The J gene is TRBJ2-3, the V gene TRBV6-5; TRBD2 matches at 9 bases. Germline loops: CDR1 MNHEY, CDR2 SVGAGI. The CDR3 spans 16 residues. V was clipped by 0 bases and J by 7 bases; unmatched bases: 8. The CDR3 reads CASSYSAGGPVYTQYF. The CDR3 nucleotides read TGTGCCAGCAGTTACTCGGCGGGGGGGCCGGTCTATACGCAGTATTTT.

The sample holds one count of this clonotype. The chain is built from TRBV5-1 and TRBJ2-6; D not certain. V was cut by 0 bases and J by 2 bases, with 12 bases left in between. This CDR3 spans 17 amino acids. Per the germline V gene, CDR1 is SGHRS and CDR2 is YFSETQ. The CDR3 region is CASSLVTSSTGANVLTF. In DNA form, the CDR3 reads TGCGCCAGCAGCTTGGTTACGAGCAGCACTGGGGCCAACGTCCTGACTTTC.

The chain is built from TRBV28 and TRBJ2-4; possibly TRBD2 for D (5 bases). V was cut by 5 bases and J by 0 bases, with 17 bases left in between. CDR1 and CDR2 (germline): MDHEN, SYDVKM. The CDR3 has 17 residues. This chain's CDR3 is CASSQLDGALAKNIQYF. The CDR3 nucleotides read TGTGCCAGCAGTCAACTAGACGGAGCCCTAGCCAAAAACATTCAGTACTTC.

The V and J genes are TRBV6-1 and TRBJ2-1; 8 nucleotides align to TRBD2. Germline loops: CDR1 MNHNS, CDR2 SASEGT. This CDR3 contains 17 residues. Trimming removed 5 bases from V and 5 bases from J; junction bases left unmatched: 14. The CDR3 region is CASSPSGAGGFDNEQFF. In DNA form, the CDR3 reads TGTGCCAGCAGTCCCTCAGGTGCGGGAGGTTTTGACAATGAGCAGTTCTTC.

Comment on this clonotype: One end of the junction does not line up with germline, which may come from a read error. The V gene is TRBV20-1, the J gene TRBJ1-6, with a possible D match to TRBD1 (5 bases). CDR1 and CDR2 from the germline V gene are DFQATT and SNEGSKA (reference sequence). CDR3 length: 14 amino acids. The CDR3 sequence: CSARDMTDNSPFHF. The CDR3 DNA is TGCAGTGCTAGAGATATGACAGATAATTCACCCTTCCACTTT.

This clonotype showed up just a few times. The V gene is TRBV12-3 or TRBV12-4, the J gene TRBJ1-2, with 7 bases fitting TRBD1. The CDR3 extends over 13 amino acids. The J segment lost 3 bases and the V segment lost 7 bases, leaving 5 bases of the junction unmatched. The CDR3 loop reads CASNTGQDYGYTF. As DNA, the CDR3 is TGTGCCAGCAATACCGGACAGGACTATGGCTACACCTTC.

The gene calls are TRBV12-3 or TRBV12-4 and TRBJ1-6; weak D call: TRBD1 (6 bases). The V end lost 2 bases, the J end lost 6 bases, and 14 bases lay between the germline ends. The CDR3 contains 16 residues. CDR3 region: CASSLRGTGSNSPLHF. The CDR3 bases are TGTGCCAGCAGTTTACGGGGTACAGGGTCTAATTCACCCCTCCACTTT.

The chain's CDR3 is CASSDQYEQYF. The CDR3 DNA reads TGTGCCAGCAGTGATCAATACGAGCAGTACTTC. The genes are TRBV25-1 and TRBJ2-4; unclear D gene. The J call is in doubt because the DNA end fits TRBJ2-7 better. This CDR3 region has 11 residues. Per the germline V gene, CDR1 is MGHDK and CDR2 is SYGVNS.